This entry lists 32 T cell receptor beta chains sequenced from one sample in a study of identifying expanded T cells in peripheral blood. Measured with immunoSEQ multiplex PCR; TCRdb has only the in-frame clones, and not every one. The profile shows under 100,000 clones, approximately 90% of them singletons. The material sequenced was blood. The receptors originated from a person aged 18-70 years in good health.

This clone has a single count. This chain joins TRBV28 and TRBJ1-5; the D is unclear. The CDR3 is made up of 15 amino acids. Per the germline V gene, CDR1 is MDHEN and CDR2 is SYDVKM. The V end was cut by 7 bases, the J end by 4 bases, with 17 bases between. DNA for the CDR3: TGTGCCAGCACCTCCGACCGAAGAGAAAATCAGCCCCAGCATTTT. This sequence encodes CASTSDRRENQPQHF. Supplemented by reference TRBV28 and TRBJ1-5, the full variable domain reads DVKVTQSSRYLVKRTGEKVFLECVQDMDHENMFWYRQDPGLGLRLIYFSYDVKMKEKGDIPEGYSVSREKKERFSLILESASTNQTSMYLCASTSDRRENQPQHFGDGTRLSIL.

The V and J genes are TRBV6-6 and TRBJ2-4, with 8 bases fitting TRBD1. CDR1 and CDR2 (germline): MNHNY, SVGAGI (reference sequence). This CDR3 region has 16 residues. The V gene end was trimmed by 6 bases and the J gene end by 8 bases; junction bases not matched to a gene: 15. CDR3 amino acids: CASSQGQGSYRDIQYF. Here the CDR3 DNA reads TGTGCCAGCAGCCAAGGACAGGGAAGTTATCGAGACATTCAGTACTTC.

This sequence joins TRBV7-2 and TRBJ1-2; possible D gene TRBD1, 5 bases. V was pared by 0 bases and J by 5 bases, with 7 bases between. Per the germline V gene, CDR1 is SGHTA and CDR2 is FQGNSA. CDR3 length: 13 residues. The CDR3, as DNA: TGTGCCAGCAGCTTAGCAGGGGTGTATGGCTACACCTTC. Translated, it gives CASSLAGVYGYTF.

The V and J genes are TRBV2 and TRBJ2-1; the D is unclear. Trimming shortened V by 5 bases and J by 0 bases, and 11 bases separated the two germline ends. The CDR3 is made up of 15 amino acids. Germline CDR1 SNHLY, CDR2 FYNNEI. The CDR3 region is CASSRDGSSYNEQFF. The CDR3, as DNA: TGTGCCAGCAGTCGTGACGGCAGCTCCTACAATGAGCAGTTCTTC.

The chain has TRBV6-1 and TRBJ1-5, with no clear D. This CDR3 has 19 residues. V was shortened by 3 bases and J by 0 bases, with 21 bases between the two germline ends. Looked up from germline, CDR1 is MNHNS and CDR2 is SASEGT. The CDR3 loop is CASSEVTIWGLGSNQPQHF. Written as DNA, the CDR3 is TGTGCCAGCAGTGAGGTCACCATTTGGGGATTAGGTAGCAATCAGCCCCAGCATTTT.

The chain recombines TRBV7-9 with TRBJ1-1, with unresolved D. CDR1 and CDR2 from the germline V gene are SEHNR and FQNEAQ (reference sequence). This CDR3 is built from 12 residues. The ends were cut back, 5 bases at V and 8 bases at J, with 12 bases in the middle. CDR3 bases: TGTGCCAGCAGCATCATTGGACGGGAAGCTTTCTTT. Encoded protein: CASSIIGREAFF.

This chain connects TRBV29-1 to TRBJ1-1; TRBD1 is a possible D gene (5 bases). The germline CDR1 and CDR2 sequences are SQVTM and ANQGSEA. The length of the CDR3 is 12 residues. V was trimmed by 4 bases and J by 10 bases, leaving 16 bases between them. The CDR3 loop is CSVVFGAEVAFF. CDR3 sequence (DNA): TGCAGCGTTGTCTTCGGGGCGGAAGTAGCTTTCTTT.

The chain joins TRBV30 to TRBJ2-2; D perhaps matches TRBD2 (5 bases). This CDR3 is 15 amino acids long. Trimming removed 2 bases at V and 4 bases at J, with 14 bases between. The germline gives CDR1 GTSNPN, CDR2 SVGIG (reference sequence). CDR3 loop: CAWSYEGVRTGELFF. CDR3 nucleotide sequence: TGTGCCTGGAGTTATGAGGGAGTACGCACCGGGGAGCTGTTTTTT.

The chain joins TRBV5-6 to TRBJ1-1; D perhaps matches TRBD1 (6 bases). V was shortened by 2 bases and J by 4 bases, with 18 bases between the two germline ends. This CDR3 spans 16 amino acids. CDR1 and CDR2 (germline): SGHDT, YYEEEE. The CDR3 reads CASSLQGTVMSTEAFF. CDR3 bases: TGTGCCAGCAGCTTACAGGGTACCGTTATGTCCACTGAAGCTTTCTTT.

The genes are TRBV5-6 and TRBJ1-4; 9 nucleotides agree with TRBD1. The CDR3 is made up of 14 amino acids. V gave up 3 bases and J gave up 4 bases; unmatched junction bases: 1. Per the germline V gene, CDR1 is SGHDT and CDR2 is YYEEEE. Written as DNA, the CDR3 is TGTGCCAGCAGCTCGACAGGGGGTAATGAAAAACTGTTTTTT. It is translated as CASSSTGGNEKLFF.

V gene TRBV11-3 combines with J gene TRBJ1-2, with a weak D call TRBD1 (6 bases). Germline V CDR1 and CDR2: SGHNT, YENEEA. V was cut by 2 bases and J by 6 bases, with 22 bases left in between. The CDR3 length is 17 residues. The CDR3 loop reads CASSLFRTGPARDGYTF. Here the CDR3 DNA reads TGTGCCAGCAGCTTATTTCGTACAGGGCCCGCCCGGGATGGCTACACCTTC.

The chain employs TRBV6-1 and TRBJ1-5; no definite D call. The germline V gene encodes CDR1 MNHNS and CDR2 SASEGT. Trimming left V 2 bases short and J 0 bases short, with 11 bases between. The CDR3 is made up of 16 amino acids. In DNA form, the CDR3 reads TGTGCCAGCAGTGAATTCGGGCGGAATAGCAATCAGCCCCAGCATTTT. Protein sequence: CASSEFGRNSNQPQHF.

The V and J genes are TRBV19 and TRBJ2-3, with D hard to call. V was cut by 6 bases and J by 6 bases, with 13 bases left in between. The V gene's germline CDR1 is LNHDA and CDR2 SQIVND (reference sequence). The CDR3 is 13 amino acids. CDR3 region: CASSLGMSDTQYF. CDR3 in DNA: TGTGCCAGTAGCTTAGGGATGTCGGATACGCAGTATTTT.

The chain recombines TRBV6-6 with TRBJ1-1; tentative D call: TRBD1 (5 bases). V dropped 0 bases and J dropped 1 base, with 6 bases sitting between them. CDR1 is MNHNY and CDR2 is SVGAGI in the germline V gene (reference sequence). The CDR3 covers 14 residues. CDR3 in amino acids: CASSYSTENTEAFF. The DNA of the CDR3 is TGTGCCAGCAGTTACTCGACAGAGAACACTGAAGCTTTCTTT.

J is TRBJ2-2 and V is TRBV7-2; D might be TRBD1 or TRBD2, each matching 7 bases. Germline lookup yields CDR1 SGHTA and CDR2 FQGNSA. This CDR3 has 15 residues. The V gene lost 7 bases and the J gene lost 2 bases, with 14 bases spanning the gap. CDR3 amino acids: CASKEGGGNTGELFF. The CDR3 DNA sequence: TGTGCCAGCAAGGAGGGAGGGGGCAACACCGGGGAGCTGTTTTTT.

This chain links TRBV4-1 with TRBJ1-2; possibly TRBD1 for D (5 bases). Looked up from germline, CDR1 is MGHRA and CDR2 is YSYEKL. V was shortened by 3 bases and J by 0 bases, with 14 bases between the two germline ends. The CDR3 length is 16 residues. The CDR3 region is CASSQTGTAPNYGYTF. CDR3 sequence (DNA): TGCGCCAGCAGCCAGACCGGGACGGCACCTAACTATGGCTACACCTTC.

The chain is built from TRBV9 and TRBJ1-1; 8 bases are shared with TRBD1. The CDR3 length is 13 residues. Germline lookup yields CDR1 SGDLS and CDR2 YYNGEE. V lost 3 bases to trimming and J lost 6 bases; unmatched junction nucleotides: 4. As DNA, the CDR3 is TGTGCCAGCAGCGGACAGGGGTACGCTGAAGCTTTCTTT. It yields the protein CASSGQGYAEAFF.

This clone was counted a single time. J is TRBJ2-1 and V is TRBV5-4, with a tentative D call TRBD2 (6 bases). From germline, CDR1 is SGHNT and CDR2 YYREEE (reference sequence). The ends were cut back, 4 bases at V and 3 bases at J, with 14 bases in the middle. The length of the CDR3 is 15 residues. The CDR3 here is CASSRLVGGYNEQFF. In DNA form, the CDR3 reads TGTGCCAGCAGCCGATTGGTCGGGGGCTACAATGAGCAGTTCTTC.

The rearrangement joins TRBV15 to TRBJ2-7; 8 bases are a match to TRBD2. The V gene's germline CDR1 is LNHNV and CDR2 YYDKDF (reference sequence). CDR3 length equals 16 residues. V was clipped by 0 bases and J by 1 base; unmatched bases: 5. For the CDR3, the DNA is TGTGCCACCAGCAGAGATACGGCGGGAGGATCCTACGAGCAGTACTTC. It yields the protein CATSRDTAGGSYEQYF.

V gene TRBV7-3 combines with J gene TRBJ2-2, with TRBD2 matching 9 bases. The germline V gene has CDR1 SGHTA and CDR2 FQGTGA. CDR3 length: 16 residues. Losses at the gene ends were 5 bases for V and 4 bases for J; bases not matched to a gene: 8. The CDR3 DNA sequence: TGTGCCAGCAGCCCCTCGGGAGCGGGGGGCACCGGGGAGCTGTTTTTT. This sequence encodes CASSPSGAGGTGELFF.

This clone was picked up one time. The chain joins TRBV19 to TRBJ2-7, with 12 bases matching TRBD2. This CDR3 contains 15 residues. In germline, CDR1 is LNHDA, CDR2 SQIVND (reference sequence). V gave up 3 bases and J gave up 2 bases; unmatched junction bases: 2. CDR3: CASSMRLAGAYEQYF. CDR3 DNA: TGTGCCAGTAGTATGCGACTAGCGGGAGCCTACGAGCAGTACTTC.

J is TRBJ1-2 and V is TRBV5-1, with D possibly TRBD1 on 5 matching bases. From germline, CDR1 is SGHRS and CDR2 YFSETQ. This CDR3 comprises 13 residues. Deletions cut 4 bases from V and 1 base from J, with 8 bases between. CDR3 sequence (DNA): TGCGCCAGCAGCACCGACAGTAACTATGGCTACACCTTC. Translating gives CASSTDSNYGYTF.

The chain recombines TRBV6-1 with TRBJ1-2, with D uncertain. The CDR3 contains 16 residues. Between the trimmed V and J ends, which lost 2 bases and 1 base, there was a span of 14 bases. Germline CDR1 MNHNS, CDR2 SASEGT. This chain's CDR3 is CASSERRTALNYGYTF. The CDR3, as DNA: TGTGCCAGCAGTGAACGTCGAACTGCCCTTAACTATGGCTACACCTTC.

CDR3 region: CASSLIDGGTQYF. Here the CDR3 DNA reads TGTGCCAGTAGCCTCATAGATGGGGGTACGCAGTATTTT. This chain connects TRBV19 to TRBJ2-3; either TRBD1 or TRBD2 may fit D (5 bases each). The CDR3 runs 13 residues. Germline CDR1 reads LNHDA; CDR2 reads SQIVND (reference sequence). V was cut by 6 bases and J by 8 bases, with 15 bases left in between.

The CDR3 coding sequence is TGTGCCAGCACCCCCCTTGTGTCCGACACTGAAGCTTTCTTT. Protein sequence: CASTPLVSDTEAFF. The V call is TRBV7-8, the J call TRBJ1-1; D gene ambiguous. The germline V gene encodes CDR1 SGHVS and CDR2 FQNEAQ. The V end was cut by 7 bases, the J end by 3 bases, with 15 bases between. This CDR3 has 14 residues. The full variable domain, with the rest looked up from reference TRBV7-8 and TRBJ1-1, is GAGVSQSPRYKVAKRGQDVALRCDPISGHVSLFWYQQALGQGPEFLTYFQNEAQLDKSGLPSDRFFAERPEGSVSTLKIQRTQQEDSAVYLCASTPLVSDTEAFFGQGTRLTVV.

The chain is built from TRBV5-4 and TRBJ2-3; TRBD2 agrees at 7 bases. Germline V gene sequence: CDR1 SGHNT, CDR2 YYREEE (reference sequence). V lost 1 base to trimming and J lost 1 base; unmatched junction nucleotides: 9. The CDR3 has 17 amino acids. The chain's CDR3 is CASSLYERGDGTDTQYF. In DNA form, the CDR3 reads TGTGCCAGCAGCTTGTATGAGCGGGGTGACGGCACAGATACGCAGTATTTT.

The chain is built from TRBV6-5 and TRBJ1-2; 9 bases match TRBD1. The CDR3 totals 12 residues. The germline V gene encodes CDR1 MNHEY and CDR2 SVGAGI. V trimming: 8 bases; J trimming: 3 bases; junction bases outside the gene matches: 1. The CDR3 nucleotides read TGTGCCAGCCGGACAGGGGACTATGGCTACACCTTC. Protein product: CASRTGDYGYTF.

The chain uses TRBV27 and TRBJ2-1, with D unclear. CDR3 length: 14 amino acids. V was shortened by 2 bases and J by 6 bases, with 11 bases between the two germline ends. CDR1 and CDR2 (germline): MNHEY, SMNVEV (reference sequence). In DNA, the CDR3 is TGTGCCAGCAGTTTAATGTGGCGCAGCAATGAGCAGTTCTTC. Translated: CASSLMWRSNEQFF.

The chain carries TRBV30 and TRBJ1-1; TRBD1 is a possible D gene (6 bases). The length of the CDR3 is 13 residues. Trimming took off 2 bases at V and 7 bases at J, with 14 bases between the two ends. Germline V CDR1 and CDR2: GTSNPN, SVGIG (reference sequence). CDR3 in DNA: TGTGCCTGGAGTCGGGACATACGGCTTGAAGCTTTCTTT. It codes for CAWSRDIRLEAFF.

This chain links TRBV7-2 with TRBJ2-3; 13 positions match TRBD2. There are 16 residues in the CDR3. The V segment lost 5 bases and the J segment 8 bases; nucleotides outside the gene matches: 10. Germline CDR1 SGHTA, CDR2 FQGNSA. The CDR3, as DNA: TGTGCCAGCAGCCCGGCGGGACTAGCGGGGATCGTTACGCAGTATTTT. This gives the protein CASSPAGLAGIVTQYF.

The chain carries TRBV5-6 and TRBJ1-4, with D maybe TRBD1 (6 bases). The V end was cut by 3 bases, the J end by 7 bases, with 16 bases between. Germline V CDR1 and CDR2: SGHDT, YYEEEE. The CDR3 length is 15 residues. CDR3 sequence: CASSSVGGAGEKLFF. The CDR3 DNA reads TGTGCCAGCAGCTCTGTCGGGGGCGCGGGTGAAAAACTGTTTTTT.

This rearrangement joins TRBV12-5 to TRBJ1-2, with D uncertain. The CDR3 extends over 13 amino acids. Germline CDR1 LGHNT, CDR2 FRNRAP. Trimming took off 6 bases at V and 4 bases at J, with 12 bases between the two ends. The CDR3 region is CASGPPELYGYTF. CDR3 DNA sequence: TGTGCTAGTGGCCCTCCAGAGCTCTATGGCTACACCTTC.